Following are 8 T cell receptor beta chains from one sample sequenced in a study of tumor-infiltrating lymphocytes in primary liver carcinoma. With a constant-region primer, TCR beta cDNA was made from 450 to 500 ng of total RNA. It was through three nested multiplex PCR rounds of slightly modified ARM-PCR that TCR beta libraries arose. Rounds one and two of PCR, each of roughly 10 cycles, were primed with TRBV1-TRBV30 forward primers and a C-beta reverse primer. TCRdb processed the multiplex PCR reads anew with MiXCR; each CDR3 protein has one entry. This table holds 75,000 to 90,000 distinct CDR3 sequences, more than 65% found once. Joint extraction of RNA and DNA used roughly 18-34 mg of bulk tissue that was unsorted. Specimen: liver tumor tissue from sampling region 1. Subset defined: tumor region T1, superior pole. These receptors were obtained from a man in his forties with primary liver carcinoma and hepatitis B virus infection.

The rearrangement joins TRBV12-3 or TRBV12-4 to TRBJ2-7; D gene unclear. Trimming cost V 0 bases and J 6 bases, with 9 bases left between them. The CDR3 contains 13 residues. The CDR3 sequence is CASSLAGFTEQYF. In DNA form, the CDR3 reads TGTGCCAGCAGTTTAGCGGGATTCACCGAGCAGTACTTC.

This clonotype was seen once. The chain employs TRBV11-2 and TRBJ2-3; 7 bases align to TRBD1. From germline, CDR1 is SGHAT and CDR2 FQNNGV. With 5 bases clipped from V and 13 bases from J, the junction kept 18 bases outside the gene matches. The CDR3 sequence is 15 residues long. This chain's CDR3 is CASSIRDSRTDTEYF. DNA of the CDR3: TGTGCCAGCAGCATTCGGGACAGTCGCACAGATACAGAGTATTTT.

Worth noting for this clonotype: This CDR3 fails to terminate in the conserved phenylalanine or tryptophan, so it likely reflects a read error. The chain couples TRBV7-8 to TRBJ2-1; 10 bases are shared with TRBD2. Germline CDR1 reads SGHVS; CDR2 reads FQNEAQ. This CDR3 has 15 amino acids. Trimming removed 3 bases from V and 6 bases from J; junction bases left unmatched: 5. The CDR3 nucleotides read TGTGCCAGCAGCTTGGGACTAGCGTGGGGCAATGAGCAGTTCCTC. It yields the protein CASSLGLAWGNEQFL.

Comment on this clonotype: A clone one base away is much larger, so this may be a read error. The chain has TRBV7-3 and TRBJ1-2; 7 bases fit TRBD1. This CDR3 comprises 14 residues. V gave up 1 base and J gave up 4 bases; unmatched junction bases: 3. Germline CDR1 SGHTA, CDR2 FQGTGA. The CDR3 reads CASSLKAGGYGYTF. The CDR3, as DNA: TGTGCCAGCAGCTTAAAGGCAGGGGGCTATGGCTACACCTTC.

The V and J genes are TRBV29-1 and TRBJ1-1; a possible D gene is TRBD1 (6 bases). Germline V gene data show CDR1 as SQVTM and CDR2 as ANQGSEA. CDR3 length equals 12 residues. Deletions cut 5 bases from V and 3 bases from J, with 10 bases between. DNA of the CDR3: TGCAGCGTTTTTGCAGGGGACACTGAAGCTTTCTTT. Translation: CSVFAGDTEAFF.

Comment on this clonotype: Compared with germline, one end of the junction differs, possibly owing to a read error. This rearrangement joins TRBV10-2 to TRBJ1-2; maybe TRBD1 (5 bases). CDR1 and CDR2 (germline): WSHSY, SAAADI. CDR3 size: 12 residues. This CDR3 is CASGEPGGGYTF. For the CDR3, the DNA is TGCGCCAGCGGTGAGCCCGGGGGAGGCTACACCTTT.

As for this clonotype: The DNA is left out, because the CDR3 cannot be placed on it with certainty; the CDR3 is given as TCRdb lists it. The gene calls are TRBV30 and TRBJ2-2; the table's TRBD1 call for D was not verified on the DNA. Germline V gives CDR1 GTSNPN, CDR2 SVGIG (reference sequence). Ends included, the CDR3 has 14 residues. CDR3 residues: CTWAGQTPPGSCFF.

The chain carries TRBV28 and TRBJ2-7; perhaps TRBD1 as D (6 bases). The V gene lost 4 bases and the J gene lost 0 bases, with 13 bases spanning the gap. The CDR3 contains 15 residues. From germline, CDR1 is MDHEN and CDR2 SYDVKM. The CDR3 sequence is CASSYPGASSYEQYF. In nucleotides, the CDR3 is TGTGCCAGCAGTTATCCAGGGGCTAGCTCCTACGAGCAGTACTTC.